The entry below gives a single T cell receptor beta chain sequence along with its context. This clonotype has more than one count but fewer than ten. Its target antigen remains unknown. Nothing much larger sits one base from this clone, and base qualities are not available. The germline V gene supplies CDR1 SQVTM and CDR2 ANQGSEA. Trimming removed 2 bases from V and 4 bases from J; the gene matches leave 5 bases unexplained. The CDR3 covers 14 residues, taking in both the cysteine and the phenylalanine. Solely the CDR3 DNA is kept, with 42 bases framed from the first base. This sample was taken from a study of CD8 T cells in ankylosing spondylitis (dated by TCRdb to about 2017). Study-wide context: To find TCR variants linked to disease, the study profiled T cell receptor beta repertoires in ankylosing spondylitis patients and healthy donors. The whole study cohort included over a hundred healthy donors and about two dozen ankylosing spondylitis patients. Peripheral blood was sampled, and synovial fluid was also collected from ankylosing spondylitis patients. Study-wide findings and limitations: The disease-linked clones showed a CD8+ phenotype and occurred at relatively low frequencies in peripheral blood. Some motif variants had previously been reported in the synovial fluid and blood of reactive arthritis patients, which suggests shared mechanisms of disease initiation. A TCR beta motif made up of several highly homologous amino acid variants appeared to be characteristic of blood from ankylosing spondylitis patients. According to the report, matched synovial fluid samples from ankylosing spondylitis patients were significantly enriched for the disease-linked clones.

For each ankylosing spondylitis patient, the synovial fluid sample was matched to a blood sample from that same patient. TCRdb records Illumina HiSeq 2500 as the sequencer. Quantitative 5'-RACE with molecular barcodes was used to prepare TCR beta libraries. In the paper's pipeline: Disease-linked TCR variants were identified with a new computational method built on a probabilistic model of VDJ rearrangement. TCRdb handled the public reads itself, with Q25 trimming in fastp and clone calling in MiXCR, and kept productive beta chains. Rows are combined by CDR3 protein, so each entry shows the most common genes and DNA. What appears here as the V and J calls and clone size reflects TCRdb's work, not the paper's. The sample table lists about 160,000 distinct CDR3 sequences, roughly 44% of them with a count of one. The ten top clones hold nearly 15% of the sample.

The sequenced material came from synovial fluid, either unsorted or a sorted T cell fraction (not recorded which). The TCR comes from a male donor with ankylosing spondylitis. Rearrangement joined TRBV29-1 to TRBJ2-1; the central 7 bases match TRBD2. The DNA sequence follows: TGCAGCGTTGAATTGGTAGCGGGTTACAATGAGCAGTTCTTC. Translated, it gives CSVELVAGYNEQFF.